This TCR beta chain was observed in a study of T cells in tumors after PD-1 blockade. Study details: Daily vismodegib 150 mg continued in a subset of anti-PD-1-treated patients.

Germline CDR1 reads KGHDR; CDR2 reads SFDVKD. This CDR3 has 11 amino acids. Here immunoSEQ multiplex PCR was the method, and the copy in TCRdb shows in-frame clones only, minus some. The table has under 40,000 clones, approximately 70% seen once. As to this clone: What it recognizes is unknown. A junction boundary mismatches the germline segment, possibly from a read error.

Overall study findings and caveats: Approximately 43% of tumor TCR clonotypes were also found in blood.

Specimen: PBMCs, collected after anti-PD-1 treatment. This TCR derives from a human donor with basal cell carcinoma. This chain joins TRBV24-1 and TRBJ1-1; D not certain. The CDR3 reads CATSDSVTSDF. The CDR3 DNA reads TGTGCCACCAGTGATTCCGTCACGAGCGATTTT.